The source of this T cell receptor beta chain is a study of T cell responses to AZD1222 COVID-19 vaccine. Findings and limits, study-wide: Spike-wide vaccine-associated CD4 TCRs dominated at 160-218 and 743-854. All repertoire sampling was performed exclusively after the peak T cell response.

Method: immunoSEQ multiplex PCR; TCRdb's copy keeps in-frame clones and lacks some. Of under 170,000 clones listed, roughly nine tenths are singletons. A remark on this clone: Its antigen is as yet unknown.

The CDR3 loop spans 14 amino acids. V lost 6 bases to trimming and J lost 3 bases; unmatched junction nucleotides: 8. CDR1 is SGHDT, CDR2 YYEEEE, per germline. Analyses pooled second doses at about 4 or about 12 weeks. The chain couples TRBV5-6 to TRBJ1-1, with TRBD1 matching over 7 bases. This specimen consisted of peripheral blood, obtained 28 days after the second AZD1222 dose. This clonotype was obtained from an adult who received the AZD1222 COVID-19 vaccine. CDR3: CASTIDREHTEAFF. In nucleotides, the CDR3 is TGTGCCAGCACCATAGACAGGGAGCACACTGAAGCTTTCTTT. The full variable domain, completed using reference TRBV5-6 and TRBJ1-1, is DAGVTQSPTHLIKTRGQQVTLRCSPKSGHDTVSWYQQALGQGPQFIFQYYEEEERQRGNFPDRFSGHQFPNYSSELNVNALLLGDSALYLCASTIDREHTEAFFGQGTRLTVV.